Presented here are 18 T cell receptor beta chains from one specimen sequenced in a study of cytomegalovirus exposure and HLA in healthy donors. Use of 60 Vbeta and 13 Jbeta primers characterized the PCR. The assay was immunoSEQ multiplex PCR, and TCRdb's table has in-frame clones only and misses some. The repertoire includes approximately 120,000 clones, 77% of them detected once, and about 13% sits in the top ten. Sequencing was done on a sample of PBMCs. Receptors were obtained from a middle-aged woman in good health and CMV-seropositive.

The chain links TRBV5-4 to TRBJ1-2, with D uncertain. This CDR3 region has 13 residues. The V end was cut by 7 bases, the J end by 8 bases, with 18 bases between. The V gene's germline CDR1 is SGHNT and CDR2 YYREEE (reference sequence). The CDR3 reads CASEILLHRGYTF. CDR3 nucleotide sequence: TGTGCCAGCGAAATATTACTCCATCGGGGCTACACCTTC.

The CDR3 spells CASSQDQGQGDGYTF. CDR3 nucleotide sequence: TGTGCCAGCAGCCAAGATCAAGGACAGGGTGATGGCTACACCTTC. The gene calls are TRBV4-2 and TRBJ1-2; 8 bases agree with TRBD1. Per germline, CDR1 LGHNA and CDR2 YNFKEQ. With 0 bases clipped from V and 6 bases from J, the junction kept 6 bases outside the gene matches. This CDR3 comprises 15 residues.

CDR3 nucleotides: TGTGCCAGCAGCCCGAGCGGGATCAGCACAGATACGCAGTATTTT. This codes for CASSPSGISTDTQYF. The chain links TRBV11-3 to TRBJ2-3; the match to TRBD2 covers 7 bases. Germline CDR1 is SGHNT and CDR2 is YENEEA. The length of the CDR3 is 15 residues. V shed 5 bases, J shed 0 bases, and the junction held 5 bases outside the gene matches.

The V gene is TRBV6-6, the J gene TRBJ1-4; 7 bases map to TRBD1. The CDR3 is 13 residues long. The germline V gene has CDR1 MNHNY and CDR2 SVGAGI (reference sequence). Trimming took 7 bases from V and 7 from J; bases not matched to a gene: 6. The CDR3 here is CASINRGSEKLFF. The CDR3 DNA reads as TGTGCCAGCATTAACAGGGGCAGTGAAAAACTGTTTTTT.

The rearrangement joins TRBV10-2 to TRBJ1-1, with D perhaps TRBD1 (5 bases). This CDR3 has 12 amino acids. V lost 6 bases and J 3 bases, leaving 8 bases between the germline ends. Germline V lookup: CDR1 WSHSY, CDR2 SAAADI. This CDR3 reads CASRAGDTEAFF. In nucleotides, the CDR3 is TGCGCCAGCAGGGCGGGGGACACTGAAGCTTTCTTT.

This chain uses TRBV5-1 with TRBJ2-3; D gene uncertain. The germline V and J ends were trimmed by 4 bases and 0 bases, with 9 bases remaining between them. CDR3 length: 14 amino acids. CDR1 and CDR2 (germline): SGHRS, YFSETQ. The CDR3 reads CASSPQASTDTQYF. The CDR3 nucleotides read TGCGCCAGCAGCCCCCAGGCTAGCACAGATACGCAGTATTTT.

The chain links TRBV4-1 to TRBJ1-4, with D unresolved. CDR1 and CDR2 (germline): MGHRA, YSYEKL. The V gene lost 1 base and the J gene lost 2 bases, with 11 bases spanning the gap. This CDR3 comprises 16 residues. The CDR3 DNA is TGCGCCAGCAGCCAAGGGCGGCCCGGGACTAATGAAAAACTGTTTTTT. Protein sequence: CASSQGRPGTNEKLFF.

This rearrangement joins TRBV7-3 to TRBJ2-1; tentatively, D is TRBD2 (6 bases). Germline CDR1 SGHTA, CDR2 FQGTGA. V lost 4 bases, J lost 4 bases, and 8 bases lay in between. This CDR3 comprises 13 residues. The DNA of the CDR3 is TGTGCCAGCAGCTCCGGGACTTACAATGAGCAGTTCTTC. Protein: CASSSGTYNEQFF. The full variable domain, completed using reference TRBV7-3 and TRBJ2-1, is GAGVSQTPSNKVTEKGKYVELRCDPISGHTALYWYRQSLGQGPEFLIYFQGTGAADDSGLPNDRFFAVRPEGSVSTLKIQRTERGDSAVYLCASSSGTYNEQFFGPGTRLTVL.

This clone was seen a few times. Written as DNA, the CDR3 is TGTGCCAGCAGTCAATACAGGGGCTCAACTAATGAAAAACTGTTTTTT. Its protein is CASSQYRGSTNEKLFF. The V and J genes are TRBV28 and TRBJ1-4, with TRBD1 matching over 7 bases. The CDR3 loop spans 16 amino acids. Germline-derived CDR1 and CDR2 are MDHEN and SYDVKM. V gave up 5 bases and J gave up 0 bases; unmatched junction bases: 6. Variable domain in full (rest from reference TRBV28 and TRBJ1-4): DVKVTQSSRYLVKRTGEKVFLECVQDMDHENMFWYRQDPGLGLRLIYFSYDVKMKEKGDIPEGYSVSREKKERFSLILESASTNQTSMYLCASSQYRGSTNEKLFFGSGTQLSVL.

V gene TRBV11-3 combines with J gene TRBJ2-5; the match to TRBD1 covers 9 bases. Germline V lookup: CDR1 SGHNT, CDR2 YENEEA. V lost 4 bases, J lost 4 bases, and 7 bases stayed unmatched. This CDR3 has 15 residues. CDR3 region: CASSSGTGKSETQYF. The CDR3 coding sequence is TGTGCCAGCAGCTCCGGGACAGGGAAGTCAGAGACCCAGTACTTC.

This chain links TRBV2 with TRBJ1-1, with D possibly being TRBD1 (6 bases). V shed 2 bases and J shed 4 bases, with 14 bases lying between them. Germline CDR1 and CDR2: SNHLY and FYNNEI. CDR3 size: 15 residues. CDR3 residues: CASSEKFRDITEAFF. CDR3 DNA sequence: TGTGCCAGCAGTGAAAAGTTCCGGGACATCACTGAAGCTTTCTTT.

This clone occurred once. CDR3 coding DNA: TGTGCCAGCAGCTCAGCGGGAGGGACAGATACGCAGTATTTT. Its protein product is CASSSAGGTDTQYF. The chain links TRBV11-3 to TRBJ2-3; 10 bases map to TRBD2. After removal of 4 bases from V and 3 bases from J, the junction contained 1 base not matched to a gene. Germline lookup yields CDR1 SGHNT and CDR2 YENEEA. CDR3 length: 14 residues. Supplemented by reference TRBV11-3 and TRBJ2-3, the full variable domain reads EAGVVQSPRYKIIEKKQPVAFWCNPISGHNTLYWYLQNLGQGPELLIRYENEEAVDDSQLPKDRFSAERLKGVDSTLKIQPAELGDSAVYLCASSSAGGTDTQYFGPGTRLTVL.

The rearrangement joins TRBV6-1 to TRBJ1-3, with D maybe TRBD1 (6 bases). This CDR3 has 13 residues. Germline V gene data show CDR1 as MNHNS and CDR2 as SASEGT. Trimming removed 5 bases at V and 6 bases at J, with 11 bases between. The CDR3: CASSPGQPNTIYF. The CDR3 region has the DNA TGTGCCAGCAGTCCCGGACAGCCAAACACCATATATTTT.

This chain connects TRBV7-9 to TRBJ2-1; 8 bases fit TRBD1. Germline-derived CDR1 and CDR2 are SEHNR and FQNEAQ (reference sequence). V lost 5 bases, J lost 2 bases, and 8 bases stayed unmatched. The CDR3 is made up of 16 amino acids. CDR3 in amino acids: CASSTRGTGTYNEQFF. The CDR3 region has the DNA TGTGCCAGCAGCACCCGGGGGACAGGTACCTACAATGAGCAGTTCTTC. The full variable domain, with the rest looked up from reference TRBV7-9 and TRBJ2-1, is DTGVSQNPRHKITKRGQNVTFRCDPISEHNRLYWYRQTLGQGPEFLTYFQNEAQLEKSRLLSDRFSAERPKGSFSTLEIQRTEQGDSAMYLCASSTRGTGTYNEQFFGPGTRLTVL.

The CDR3: CSVQLAYNEQFF. Here the CDR3 DNA reads TGCAGCGTTCAATTGGCTTACAATGAGCAGTTCTTC. This chain joins TRBV29-1 and TRBJ2-1; D is uncertain. Germline V lookup: CDR1 SQVTM, CDR2 ANQGSEA. The V end was cut by 5 bases, the J end by 4 bases, with 9 bases between. This CDR3 is built from 12 residues.

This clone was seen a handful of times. CDR3 sequence reads: CASSLGRGGRLNTEAFF. The CDR3 DNA is TGTGCCAGCAGCTTAGGACGGGGGGGCAGGTTGAACACTGAAGCTTTCTTT. The chain is built from TRBV11-2 and TRBJ1-1; D is perhaps TRBD1 (6 bases). This CDR3 has 17 residues. The germline gives CDR1 SGHAT, CDR2 FQNNGV. V lost 1 base to trimming and J lost 0 bases, with 15 bases between them.

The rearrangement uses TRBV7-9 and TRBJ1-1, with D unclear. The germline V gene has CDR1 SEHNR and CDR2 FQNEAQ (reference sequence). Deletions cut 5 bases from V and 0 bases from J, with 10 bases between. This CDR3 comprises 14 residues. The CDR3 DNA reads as TGTGCCAGCAGCGCCCAAACACTGAACACTGAAGCTTTCTTT. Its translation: CASSAQTLNTEAFF.

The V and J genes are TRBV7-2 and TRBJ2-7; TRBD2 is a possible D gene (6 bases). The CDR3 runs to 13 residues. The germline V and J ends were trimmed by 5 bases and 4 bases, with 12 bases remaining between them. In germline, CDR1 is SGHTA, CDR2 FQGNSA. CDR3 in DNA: TGTGCCAGCAGCCGCGGACTAACTTACGAGCAGTACTTC. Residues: CASSRGLTYEQYF.